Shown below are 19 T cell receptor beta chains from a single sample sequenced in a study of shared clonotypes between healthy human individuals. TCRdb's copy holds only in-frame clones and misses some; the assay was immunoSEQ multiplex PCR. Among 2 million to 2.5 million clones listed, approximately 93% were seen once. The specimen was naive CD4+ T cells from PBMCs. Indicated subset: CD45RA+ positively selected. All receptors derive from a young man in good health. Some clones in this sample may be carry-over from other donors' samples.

Here the CDR3 reads CAIRAGTGLDTQYF. The CDR3 nucleotides are TGTGCCATCAGGGCAGGGACAGGGTTAGATACGCAGTATTTT. The gene calls are TRBV10-3 and TRBJ2-3, with 9 bases identical to TRBD1. The CDR3 extends over 14 amino acids. CDR1 ENHRY and CDR2 SYGVKD come from the germline V gene. With V trimmed by 6 bases and J by 5 bases, 6 bases remained unmatched.

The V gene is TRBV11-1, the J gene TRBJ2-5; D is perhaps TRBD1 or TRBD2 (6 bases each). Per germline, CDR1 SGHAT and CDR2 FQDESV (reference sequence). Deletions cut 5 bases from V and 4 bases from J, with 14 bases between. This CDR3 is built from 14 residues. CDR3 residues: CASSPRWGAETQYF. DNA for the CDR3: TGTGCCAGCAGCCCCCGGTGGGGGGCAGAGACCCAGTACTTC.

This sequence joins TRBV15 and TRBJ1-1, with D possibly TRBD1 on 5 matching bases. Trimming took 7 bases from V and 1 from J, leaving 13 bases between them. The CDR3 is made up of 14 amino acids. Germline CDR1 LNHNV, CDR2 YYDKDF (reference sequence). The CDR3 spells CATTSGGANTEAFF. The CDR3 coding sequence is TGTGCCACCACCTCGGGTGGGGCGAACACTGAAGCTTTCTTT.

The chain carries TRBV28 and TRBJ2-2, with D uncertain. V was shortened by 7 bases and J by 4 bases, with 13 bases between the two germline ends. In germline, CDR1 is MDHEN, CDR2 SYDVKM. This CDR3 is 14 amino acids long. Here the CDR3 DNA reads TGTGCCAGCAATGTGCCAAGAGGCACCGGGGAGCTGTTTTTT. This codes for CASNVPRGTGELFF.

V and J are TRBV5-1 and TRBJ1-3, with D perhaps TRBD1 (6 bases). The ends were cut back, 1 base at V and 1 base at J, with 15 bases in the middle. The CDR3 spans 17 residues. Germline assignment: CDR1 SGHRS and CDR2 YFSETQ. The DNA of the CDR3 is TGCGCCAGCAGCTTGATTCCTTACAGGGAGTCTGGAAACACCATATATTTT. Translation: CASSLIPYRESGNTIYF.

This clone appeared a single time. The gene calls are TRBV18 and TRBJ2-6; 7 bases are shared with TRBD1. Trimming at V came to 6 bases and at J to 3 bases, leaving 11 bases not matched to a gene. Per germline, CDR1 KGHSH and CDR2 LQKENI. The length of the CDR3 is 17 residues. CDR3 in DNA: TGTGCCAGCTCCCCTCAGGGGGTTGTACTTGGGGCCAACGTCCTGACTTTC. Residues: CASSPQGVVLGANVLTF.

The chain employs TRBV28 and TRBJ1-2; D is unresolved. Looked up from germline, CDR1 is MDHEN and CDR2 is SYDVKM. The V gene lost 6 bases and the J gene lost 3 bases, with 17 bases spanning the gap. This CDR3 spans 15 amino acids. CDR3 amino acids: CASSTEGAPHYGYTF. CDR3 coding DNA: TGTGCCAGCAGCACGGAGGGTGCTCCCCACTATGGCTACACCTTC.

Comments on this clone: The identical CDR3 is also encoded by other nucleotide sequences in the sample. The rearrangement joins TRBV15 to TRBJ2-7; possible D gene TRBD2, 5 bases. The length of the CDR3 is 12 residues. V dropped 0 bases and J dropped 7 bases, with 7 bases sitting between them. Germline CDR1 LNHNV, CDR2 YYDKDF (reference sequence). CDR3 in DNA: TGTGCCACCAGCAGAGATTCGGGGGAGCAGTACTTC. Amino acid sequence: CATSRDSGEQYF. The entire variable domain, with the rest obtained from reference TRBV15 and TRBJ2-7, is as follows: DAMVIQNPRYQVTQFGKPVTLSCSQTLNHNVMYWYQQKSSQAPKLLFHYYDKDFNNEADTPDNFQSRRPNTSFCFLDIRSPGLGDTAMYLCATSRDSGEQYFGPGTRLTVT.

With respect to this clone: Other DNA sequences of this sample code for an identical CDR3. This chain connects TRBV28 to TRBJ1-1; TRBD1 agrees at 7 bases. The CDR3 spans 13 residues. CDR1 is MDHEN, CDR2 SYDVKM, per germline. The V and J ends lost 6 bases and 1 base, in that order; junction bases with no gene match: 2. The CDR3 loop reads CASRRTGNTEAFF. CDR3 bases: TGTGCCAGCAGACGGACAGGGAACACTGAAGCTTTCTTT.

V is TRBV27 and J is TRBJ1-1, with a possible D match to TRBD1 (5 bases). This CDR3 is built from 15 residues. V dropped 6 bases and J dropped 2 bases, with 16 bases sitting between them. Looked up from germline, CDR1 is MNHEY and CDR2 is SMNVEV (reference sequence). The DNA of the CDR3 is TGTGCCAGCAGGGGGGTTTCGGCAGGAAACACTGAAGCTTTCTTT. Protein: CASRGVSAGNTEAFF.

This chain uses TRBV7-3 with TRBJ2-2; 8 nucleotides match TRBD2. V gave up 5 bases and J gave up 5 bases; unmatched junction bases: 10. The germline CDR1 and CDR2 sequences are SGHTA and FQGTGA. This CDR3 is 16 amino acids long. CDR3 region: CASSPTGAGETGELFF. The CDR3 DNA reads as TGTGCCAGCAGCCCCACGGGAGCGGGGGAAACCGGGGAGCTGTTTTTT.

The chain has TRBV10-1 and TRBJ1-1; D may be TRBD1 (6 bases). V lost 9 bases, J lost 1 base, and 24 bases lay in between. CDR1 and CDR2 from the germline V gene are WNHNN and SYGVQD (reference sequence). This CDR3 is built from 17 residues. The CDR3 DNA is TGCGCCAGTCCTTCCACAGGGAAAGGCGGGGGGAACACTGAAGCTTTCTTT. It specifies CASPSTGKGGGNTEAFF.

The CDR3 protein is CASRPQGKETQYF. The CDR3, as DNA: TGTGCCAGCAGACCACAGGGGAAAGAGACCCAGTACTTC. The rearrangement joins TRBV6-6 to TRBJ2-5; 7 positions agree with TRBD1. Germline trimming cut 6 bases from V and 3 bases from J; bases unmatched to any gene: 4. Per the germline V gene, CDR1 is MNHNY and CDR2 is SVGAGI (reference sequence). CDR3 length equals 13 residues.

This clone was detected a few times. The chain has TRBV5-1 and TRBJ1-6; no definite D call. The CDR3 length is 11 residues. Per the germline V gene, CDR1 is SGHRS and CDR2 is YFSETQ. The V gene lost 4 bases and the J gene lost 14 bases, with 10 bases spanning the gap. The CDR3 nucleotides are TGCGCCAGCAGCGCAGGCCCGACCCTCCACTTT. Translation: CASSAGPTLHF.

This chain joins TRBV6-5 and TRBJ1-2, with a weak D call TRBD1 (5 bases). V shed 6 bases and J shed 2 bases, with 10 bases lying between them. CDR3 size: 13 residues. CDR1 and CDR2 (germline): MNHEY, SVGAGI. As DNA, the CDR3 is TGTGCCAGCAGGCCGGGGCAGAACTATGGCTACACCTTC. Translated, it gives CASRPGQNYGYTF.

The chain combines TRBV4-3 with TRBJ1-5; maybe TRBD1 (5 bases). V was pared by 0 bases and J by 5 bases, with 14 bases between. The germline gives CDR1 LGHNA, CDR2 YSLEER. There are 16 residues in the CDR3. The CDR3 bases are TGCGCCAGCAGCCAAGACTTTGACAGAGTAGATCAGCCCCAGCATTTT. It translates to CASSQDFDRVDQPQHF.

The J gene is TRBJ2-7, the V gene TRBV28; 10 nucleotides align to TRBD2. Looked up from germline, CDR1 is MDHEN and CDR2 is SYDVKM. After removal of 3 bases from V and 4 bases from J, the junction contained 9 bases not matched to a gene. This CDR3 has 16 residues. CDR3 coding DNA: TGTGCCAGCAGTTTTCCAAGGACTAGCGGATTTTACGAGCAGTACTTC. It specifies CASSFPRTSGFYEQYF.

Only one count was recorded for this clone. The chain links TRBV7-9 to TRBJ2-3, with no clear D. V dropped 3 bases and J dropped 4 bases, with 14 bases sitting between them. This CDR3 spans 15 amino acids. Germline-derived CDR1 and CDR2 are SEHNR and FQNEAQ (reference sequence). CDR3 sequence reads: CASSFASPGADTQYF. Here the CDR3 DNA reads TGTGCCAGCAGCTTCGCCTCCCCTGGGGCAGATACGCAGTATTTT. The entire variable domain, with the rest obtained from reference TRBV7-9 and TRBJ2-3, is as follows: DTGVSQNPRHKITKRGQNVTFRCDPISEHNRLYWYRQTLGQGPEFLTYFQNEAQLEKSRLLSDRFSAERPKGSFSTLEIQRTEQGDSAMYLCASSFASPGADTQYFGPGTRLTVL.

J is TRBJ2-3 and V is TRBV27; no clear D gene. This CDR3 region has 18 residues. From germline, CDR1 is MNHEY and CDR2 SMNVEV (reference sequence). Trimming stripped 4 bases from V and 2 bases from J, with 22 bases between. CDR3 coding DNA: TGTGCCAGCAGTTCCCGACCCTTCCGTCACCGACCCACAGATACGCAGTATTTT. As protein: CASSSRPFRHRPTDTQYF.